Listed here are 31 T cell receptor beta chains from one sample, sequenced in a study of blood T cell repertoires in COVID-19. Clones were read by immunoSEQ multiplex PCR, and TCRdb kept only the in-frame ones, dropping some. The sample has about 140,000 clones; around three quarters are singletons. Sequencing input: peripheral blood. The receptors were sampled from a man in his fifties or sixties with acute or convalescent COVID-19.

The chain combines TRBV12-3 or TRBV12-4 with TRBJ1-2; no reliable D call. Trimming shortened V by 3 bases and J by 1 base, and 6 bases separated the two germline ends. The CDR3 has 13 amino acids. The CDR3: CASSLGSNYGYTF. In DNA form, the CDR3 reads TGTGCCAGCAGTTTGGGGAGTAACTATGGCTACACCTTC.

This rearrangement joins TRBV12-3 or TRBV12-4 to TRBJ1-1, with no clear D. With 6 bases removed from V and 1 base from J, the gap between germline ends came to 9 bases. CDR3 size: 13 residues. Written as DNA, the CDR3 is TGTGCCAGCAGCATACAGCAGAACACTGAAGCTTTCTTT. Protein product: CASSIQQNTEAFF.

The V call is TRBV7-2, the J call TRBJ1-5; 9 positions match TRBD1. With V trimmed by 5 bases and J by 4 bases, 9 bases remained unmatched. Germline V lookup: CDR1 SGHTA, CDR2 FQGNSA. This CDR3 is 16 amino acids long. CDR3 region: CASSPWDRVSNQPQHF. The CDR3 DNA follows: TGTGCCAGCAGCCCCTGGGACAGGGTTAGTAATCAGCCCCAGCATTTT.

J is TRBJ2-3 and V is TRBV7-8, with 15 bases lining up with TRBD2. Germline CDR1 reads SGHVS; CDR2 reads FQNEAQ. With V trimmed by 4 bases and J by 0 bases, 11 bases remained unmatched. This CDR3 spans 20 amino acids. The CDR3 sequence: CASSSTAGTSGGTSTDTQYF. In nucleotides, the CDR3 is TGTGCCAGCAGCTCGACCGCCGGGACTAGCGGGGGGACTAGCACAGATACGCAGTATTTT.

The rearrangement joins TRBV28 to TRBJ1-5; the match to TRBD1 covers 7 bases. Per germline, CDR1 MDHEN and CDR2 SYDVKM. The CDR3 covers 14 residues. V lost 8 bases, J lost 4 bases, and 8 bases stayed unmatched. The CDR3 is CASFGGQPNQPQHF. CDR3 sequence (DNA): TGTGCCAGCTTCGGGGGACAGCCGAATCAGCCCCAGCATTTT.

The chain joins TRBV5-1 to TRBJ1-3, with a possible D match to TRBD1 (6 bases). From germline, CDR1 is SGHRS and CDR2 YFSETQ. Deletions cut 4 bases from V and 1 base from J, with 12 bases between. This CDR3 is built from 15 residues. CDR3 protein: CASSTNTGSGNTIYF. In DNA, the CDR3 is TGCGCCAGCAGCACTAATACAGGGTCTGGAAACACCATATATTTT.

The chain is built from TRBV5-6 and TRBJ1-2, with no clear D. Germline V gives CDR1 SGHDT, CDR2 YYEEEE. Between the trimmed V and J ends, which lost 0 bases and 5 bases, there was a span of 14 bases. CDR3 length: 15 residues. The CDR3 is CASSLALREMYGYTF. The DNA for the CDR3 is TGTGCCAGCAGCTTGGCCCTAAGGGAGATGTATGGCTACACCTTC. Together with reference TRBV5-6 and TRBJ1-2, the CDR3 gives the full variable domain: DAGVTQSPTHLIKTRGQQVTLRCSPKSGHDTVSWYQQALGQGPQFIFQYYEEEERQRGNFPDRFSGHQFPNYSSELNVNALLLGDSALYLCASSLALREMYGYTFGSGTRLTVV.

This clone has more than one count but fewer than ten. This chain links TRBV6-5 with TRBJ1-5; TRBD1 matches 11 bases. Germline-derived CDR1 and CDR2 are MNHEY and SVGAGI. Losses at the gene ends were 6 bases for V and 1 base for J; bases not matched to a gene: 2. The CDR3 spans 15 residues. CDR3 nucleotides: TGTGCCAGCAGGGGACAGGGGGTCAGCAATCAGCCCCAGCATTTT. Encoded protein: CASRGQGVSNQPQHF.

V gene TRBV5-1 combines with J gene TRBJ1-2, with 7 bases fitting TRBD1. Trimming at V came to 1 base and at J to 6 bases, leaving 9 bases not matched to a gene. Germline V lookup: CDR1 SGHRS, CDR2 YFSETQ. There are 15 residues in the CDR3. The CDR3 DNA sequence: TGCGCCAGCAGCTTGCCGACTGGACAGGAGGATGGCTACACCTTC. Amino acid sequence: CASSLPTGQEDGYTF.

The gene calls are TRBV4-1 and TRBJ2-7; D is unclear. Germline V gene lookup returns CDR1 MGHRA and CDR2 YSYEKL. There are 14 residues in the CDR3. Trimming took off 5 bases at V and 2 bases at J, with 13 bases between the two ends. The CDR3 region has the DNA TGCGCCAGCAGCTCAGGTAACAAGGCCTACGAGCAGTACTTC. This translates into CASSSGNKAYEQYF.

Details on this clone: Different DNA sequences within this sample yield the same CDR3. This rearrangement joins TRBV19 to TRBJ1-4, with D unclear. From germline, CDR1 is LNHDA and CDR2 SQIVND (reference sequence). This CDR3 contains 15 residues. The ends were cut back, 7 bases at V and 0 bases at J, with 12 bases in the middle. CDR3 sequence: CASTPRGATNEKLFF. The CDR3 DNA sequence: TGTGCCAGTACCCCCAGAGGCGCAACTAATGAAAAACTGTTTTTT.

In this sample, this clone turned up a few times. V and J are TRBV21-1 and TRBJ1-2; no DNA check was done on the table's D call, TRBD1. TRBV21-1 constitutes a pseudogene. The length of the CDR3 is 16 residues. The CDR3 nucleotides read TGTGCCAGCAACCCGGGACAGGGGGCGAGCGACTATGGCTACACCTTC. Translating it yields CASNPGQGASDYGYTF.

This clone was detected only a few times. The chain carries TRBV18 and TRBJ1-5; TRBD1 matches 10 bases. The CDR3 totals 15 residues. Germline V gene lookup returns CDR1 KGHSH and CDR2 LQKENI. The junction had 7 bases not matched to a gene; V was cut back by 6 bases and J by 5 bases. CDR3 sequence (DNA): TGTGCCAGCTCGCGGGACAGGGGAATGGATCAGCCCCAGCATTTT. Translated: CASSRDRGMDQPQHF.

This clone has just one count. The chain employs TRBV28 and TRBJ1-1, with D possibly being TRBD1 (6 bases). This CDR3 is 14 amino acids long. Germline V lookup: CDR1 MDHEN, CDR2 SYDVKM. The V gene lost 8 bases and the J gene lost 0 bases, with 13 bases spanning the gap. CDR3 in amino acids: CASQIGDMNTEAFF. The CDR3 DNA sequence: TGTGCCAGCCAAATCGGGGACATGAACACTGAAGCTTTCTTT.

This sequence joins TRBV7-8 and TRBJ2-2, with D maybe TRBD2 (6 bases). V dropped 5 bases and J dropped 6 bases, with 10 bases sitting between them. Germline V gene lookup returns CDR1 SGHVS and CDR2 FQNEAQ. The CDR3 length is 13 residues. The DNA of the CDR3 is TGTGCCAGCAGCCTTAGCGGAGCCGGGGAGCTGTTTTTT. It encodes CASSLSGAGELFF.

The chain employs TRBV11-2 and TRBJ1-1, with a weak D call TRBD1 (6 bases). The CDR3 extends over 14 amino acids. Deletions cut 0 bases from V and 6 bases from J, with 11 bases between. CDR1 is SGHAT, CDR2 FQNNGV, per germline. CDR3 residues: CASSLDLGGSEAFF. Written as DNA, the CDR3 is TGTGCCAGCAGCTTAGACCTAGGGGGATCTGAAGCTTTCTTT. Complete variable domain (other parts from reference TRBV11-2 and TRBJ1-1): EAGVAQSPRYKIIEKRQSVAFWCNPISGHATLYWYQQILGQGPKLLIQFQNNGVVDDSQLPKDRFSAERLKGVDSTLKIQPAKLEDSAVYLCASSLDLGGSEAFFGQGTRLTVV.

V gene TRBV4-1 combines with J gene TRBJ2-5; 8 bases are a match to TRBD2. CDR1 and CDR2 (germline): MGHRA, YSYEKL. This CDR3 region has 14 residues. V was clipped by 4 bases and J by 1 base; unmatched bases: 2. DNA of the CDR3: TGCGCCAGCAGCCTGGGACTAGGCCAAGAGACCCAGTACTTC. Amino acid sequence: CASSLGLGQETQYF.

The gene calls are TRBV23-1 and TRBJ2-3; D unclear. TRBV23-1 is known as an ORF, though its function is uncertain. The CDR3 totals 15 residues. With 0 bases removed from V and 8 bases from J, the gap between germline ends came to 15 bases. As DNA, the CDR3 is TGCGCCAGCAGTCAATCTCTCGTCGGTTCCGCTACGCAGTATTTT. Protein product: CASSQSLVGSATQYF.

As DNA, the CDR3 is TGTGCCAGCAGAGAGGGACAGGGGGTCGGCGGCTACACCTTC. Translated: CASREGQGVGGYTF. This chain connects TRBV2 to TRBJ1-2; TRBD1 matches at 11 bases. V was clipped by 6 bases and J by 8 bases; unmatched bases: 8. This CDR3 has 14 residues. Germline lookup yields CDR1 SNHLY and CDR2 FYNNEI.

In its sample, this clone was seen many times. The V call is TRBV7-2, the J call TRBJ1-5; the match to TRBD1 covers 7 bases. J was trimmed by 3 bases and V by 1 base; bases with no gene match: 3. The CDR3 totals 15 residues. Germline CDR1 reads SGHTA; CDR2 reads FQGNSA. The CDR3 nucleotides read TGTGCCAGCAGCTTAGGCGGGACAGACAATCAGCCCCAGCATTTT. It yields the protein CASSLGGTDNQPQHF.

CDR3 nucleotides: TGCAGTGCTAGTCAGGTAGGGAGAGGAACTGAAGCTTTCTTT. Amino acid sequence: CSASQVGRGTEAFF. The chain combines TRBV20-1 with TRBJ1-1; unclear D gene. Trimming cost V 3 bases and J 5 bases, with 16 bases left between them. This CDR3 contains 14 residues. CDR1 is DFQATT and CDR2 is SNEGSKA in the germline V gene (reference sequence).

This sequence joins TRBV30 and TRBJ2-2, with no clear D. The V gene's germline CDR1 is GTSNPN and CDR2 SVGIG (reference sequence). The CDR3 covers 12 residues. V lost 2 bases and J 3 bases, leaving 4 bases between the germline ends. The CDR3 nucleotides read TGTGCCTGGAGTCGGGACACCGGGGAGCTGTTTTTT. Translating it yields CAWSRDTGELFF.

This clone has just a few counts. This rearrangement joins TRBV7-9 to TRBJ1-1; 9 bases map to TRBD1. The CDR3 totals 16 residues. The germline CDR1 and CDR2 sequences are SEHNR and FQNEAQ (reference sequence). V shed 1 base, J shed 0 bases, and the junction held 3 bases outside the gene matches. The CDR3 region has the DNA TGTGCCAGCAGCTTAGTCACAGGGGGCCTGAACACTGAAGCTTTCTTT. Translated: CASSLVTGGLNTEAFF.

Note on this clone: Other DNA sequences in this sample translate to the same CDR3. This rearrangement joins TRBV7-6 to TRBJ1-3, with D possibly TRBD1 on 6 matching bases. The V end was cut by 4 bases, the J end by 0 bases, with 10 bases between. The germline V gene has CDR1 SGHVS and CDR2 FNYEAQ. The CDR3 loop spans 15 amino acids. The CDR3 region is CASSSGQLSGNTIYF. In DNA, the CDR3 is TGTGCCAGCAGCTCCGGACAGCTCTCTGGAAACACCATATATTTT.

This chain connects TRBV21-1 to TRBJ2-1; the table's D call, TRBD2, has no DNA check behind it. TRBV21-1 is deemed a pseudogene. The CDR3 sequence is 19 residues long. CDR3 loop: CASSKERGRGGRSYNEQFF. The DNA of the CDR3 is TGTGCCAGCAGCAAAGAGAGAGGGCGGGGGGGCCGTTCCTACAATGAGCAGTTCTTC.

The chain has TRBV5-1 and TRBJ2-5, with unresolved D. Trimming removed 0 bases from V and 2 bases from J, with 5 bases in between. Germline CDR1 reads SGHRS; CDR2 reads YFSETQ. This CDR3 comprises 13 residues. The CDR3 DNA sequence: TGCGCCAGCAGCTTGGTCCTGCAAGAGACCCAGTACTTC. This encodes CASSLVLQETQYF.

The V and J genes are TRBV9 and TRBJ2-7; no clear D. The V gene's germline CDR1 is SGDLS and CDR2 YYNGEE. Trimming removed 2 bases at V and 3 bases at J, with 9 bases between. The length of the CDR3 is 13 residues. Here the CDR3 DNA reads TGTGCCAGCAGCGTGGGCCCAGACTACGAGCAGTACGTC. The encoded protein is CASSVGPDYEQYV.

The chain has TRBV7-2 and TRBJ1-2, with 7 bases matching TRBD1. The V segment lost 5 bases and the J segment 7 bases; nucleotides outside the gene matches: 13. This CDR3 is built from 15 residues. Germline V lookup: CDR1 SGHTA, CDR2 FQGNSA. Here the CDR3 reads CASSASETGRGGYTF. In nucleotides, the CDR3 is TGTGCCAGCAGCGCATCCGAGACAGGGAGAGGTGGCTACACCTTC.

The V gene is TRBV28, the J gene TRBJ1-5; 7 nucleotides line up with TRBD1. The V gene's germline CDR1 is MDHEN and CDR2 SYDVKM. J gave up 3 bases and V 4 bases, and 3 bases lay outside the gene matches. There are 14 residues in the CDR3. The CDR3 protein is CASSSGQNNQPQHF. The CDR3 DNA reads as TGTGCCAGCAGTTCGGGACAGAACAATCAGCCCCAGCATTTT.

This sequence joins TRBV6-7 and TRBJ1-2; 8 bases fit TRBD1. TRBV6-7 is marked as an open reading frame, function uncertain. This CDR3 is 18 amino acids long. Trimming removed 1 base from V and 5 bases from J; junction bases left unmatched: 15. In DNA form, the CDR3 reads TGTGCCAGCAGTTACTGGTTGGGTACAGGGGGAGTCTGTTATGGCTACACCTTC. Encoded protein: CASSYWLGTGGVCYGYTF.

This chain links TRBV11-2 with TRBJ1-2; D is uncertain. CDR1 SGHAT and CDR2 FQNNGV come from the germline V gene. Deletions cut 5 bases from V and 6 bases from J, with 19 bases between. This CDR3 contains 15 residues. The CDR3 DNA sequence: TGTGCCAGCAGCCCCATACAGAGAACGAGTGATGGCTACACCTTC. The encoded protein is CASSPIQRTSDGYTF. Full variable domain (remainder filled in from reference TRBV11-2 and TRBJ1-2): EAGVAQSPRYKIIEKRQSVAFWCNPISGHATLYWYQQILGQGPKLLIQFQNNGVVDDSQLPKDRFSAERLKGVDSTLKIQPAKLEDSAVYLCASSPIQRTSDGYTFGSGTRLTVV.